The 5 T cell receptor beta chains below come from one sample, sequenced in a study of blood T cell repertoires in COVID-19. The table came from immunoSEQ multiplex PCR; TCRdb's copy has only in-frame clones and leaves some out. The sample carries 95,000 to 150,000 clones, about four fifths recorded once. The specimen was peripheral blood. These receptors all stem from a man aged 55 to 70 with active or convalescent COVID-19.

This clone was detected only once. This chain links TRBV11-2 with TRBJ2-3; 7 nucleotides align to TRBD1. V shed 4 bases and J 6 bases; nucleotides not matched to a gene: 10. Germline CDR1 is SGHAT and CDR2 is FQNNGV. This CDR3 region has 15 residues. CDR3 nucleotides: TGTGCCAGCAGCTCACTTGACAGGGTCTCGGATACGCAGTATTTT. Its translation: CASSSLDRVSDTQYF. Full variable domain (rest looked up from reference TRBV11-2 and TRBJ2-3): EAGVAQSPRYKIIEKRQSVAFWCNPISGHATLYWYQQILGQGPKLLIQFQNNGVVDDSQLPKDRFSAERLKGVDSTLKIQPAKLEDSAVYLCASSSLDRVSDTQYFGPGTRLTVL.

The chain uses TRBV5-1 and TRBJ2-2, with 7 bases matching TRBD2. Germline CDR1 reads SGHRS; CDR2 reads YFSETQ. The CDR3 covers 12 residues. The junction had 1 base not matched to a gene; V was cut back by 5 bases and J by 6 bases. The CDR3 nucleotides are TGCGCCAGCAGTCGGGGGGCCGGGGAGCTGTTTTTT. It codes for CASSRGAGELFF.

The chain is built from TRBV6-5 and TRBJ2-1; unclear D gene. The CDR3 covers 13 residues. V lost 10 bases and J lost 7, with 17 bases in between. Per the germline V gene, CDR1 is MNHEY and CDR2 is SVGAGI. The CDR3 spells CANLASLFNEQFF. CDR3 nucleotide sequence: TGTGCCAACTTAGCTAGTTTATTTAATGAGCAGTTCTTC.

This clone was detected only once. V usage is TRBV5-1 and J usage is TRBJ2-2; D is undetermined. This CDR3 is 13 amino acids long. Trimming stripped 0 bases from V and 4 bases from J, with 4 bases between. Germline V gene sequence: CDR1 SGHRS, CDR2 YFSETQ. The CDR3, as DNA: TGCGCCAGCAGCTTGGACGGCACCGGGGAGCTGTTTTTT. This codes for CASSLDGTGELFF. Complete variable domain (other parts from reference TRBV5-1 and TRBJ2-2): KAGVTQTPRYLIKTRGQQVTLSCSPISGHRSVSWYQQTPGQGLQFLFEYFSETQRNKGNFPGRFSGRQFSNSRSEMNVSTLELGDSALYLCASSLDGTGELFFGEGSRLTVL.

The V gene is TRBV18, the J gene TRBJ1-1, with D unclear. Germline V CDR1 and CDR2: KGHSH, LQKENI. This CDR3 region has 12 residues. Trimming removed 3 bases at V and 1 base at J, with 3 bases between. In nucleotides, the CDR3 is TGTGCCAGCTCACCGAGGAACACTGAAGCTTTCTTT. Amino acid sequence: CASSPRNTEAFF.